This T cell receptor (beta chain) was documented in a study of OX40 agonist ivuxolimab in advanced cancers. Study-wide context: Patients received intravenous ivuxolimab every 2 weeks at 0.01 to 10 mg/kg.

The CDR3 extends over 15 amino acids. In germline, CDR1 is SGHAT, CDR2 FQNNGV. V lost 3 bases and J lost 2; bases outside the gene matches: 4. Method: immunoSEQ multiplex PCR; TCRdb's copy keeps in-frame clones and lacks some. This sample has tens of thousands of clones, with approximately 85% found just once. This clone was detected once. The gene calls are TRBV11-2 and TRBJ2-1; 7 bases are shared with TRBD1. This material consisted of CD4+ or CD8+ T cells sorted from blood, taken in a trial of the OX40 agonist ivuxolimab. The TCR originated in an adult with an advanced solid tumor such as melanoma, head and neck, liver or kidney cancer. CDR3 DNA: TGTGCCAGCAGCTTGAGGGGGCAGACCTACAATGAGCAGTTCTTC. Translating it yields CASSLRGQTYNEQFF.